This T cell receptor beta chain was recorded in a study of response to subunit inactivated influenza vaccine. J was trimmed by 4 bases and V by 5 bases; bases with no gene match: 8. CDR1 LNHNV and CDR2 YYDKDF come from the germline V gene (reference sequence). The CDR3 has 15 amino acids. Study-level results: It was the authors' suggestion that each seasonal influenza vaccination recruits few new T cells.

This clonotype was counted only a few times. Antigen: not known. Using its own MiXCR run on the RT-PCR reads, TCRdb lists one record per CDR3 protein. The data contain 600,000 to 850,000 distinct CDR3 sequences, around 13% of them singletons. Sample: PBMCs from blood, taken roughly 2 weeks before vaccination. V usage is TRBV15 and J usage is TRBJ2-3, with 8 bases lining up with TRBD2. This TCR was sampled from a man aged 50-59 years who received an inactivated influenza vaccine. Here the CDR3 reads CATSLLAVGSDTQYF. The DNA of the CDR3 is TGTGCCACCAGCCTACTAGCGGTCGGCTCAGATACGCAGTATTTT.